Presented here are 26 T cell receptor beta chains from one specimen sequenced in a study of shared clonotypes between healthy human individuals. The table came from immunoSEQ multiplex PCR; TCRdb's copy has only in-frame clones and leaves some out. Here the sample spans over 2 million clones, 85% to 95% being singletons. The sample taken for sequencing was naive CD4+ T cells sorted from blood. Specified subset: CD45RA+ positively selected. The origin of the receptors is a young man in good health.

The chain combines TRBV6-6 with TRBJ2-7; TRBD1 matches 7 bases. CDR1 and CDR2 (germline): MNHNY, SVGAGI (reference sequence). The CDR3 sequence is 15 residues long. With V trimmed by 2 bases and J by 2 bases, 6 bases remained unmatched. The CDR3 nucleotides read TGTGCCAGCAGTTACACAGGGGCCCCAACCTACGAGCAGTACTTC. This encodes CASSYTGAPTYEQYF.

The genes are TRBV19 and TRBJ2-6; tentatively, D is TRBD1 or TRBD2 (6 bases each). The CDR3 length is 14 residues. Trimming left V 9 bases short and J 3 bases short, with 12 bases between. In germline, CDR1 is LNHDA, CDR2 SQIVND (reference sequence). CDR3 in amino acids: CASLQGGGANVLTF. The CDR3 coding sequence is TGTGCCAGCCTACAGGGAGGTGGGGCCAACGTCCTGACTTTC. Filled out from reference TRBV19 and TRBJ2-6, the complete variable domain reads DGGITQSPKYLFRKEGQNVTLSCEQNLNHDAMYWYRQDPGQGLRLIYYSQIVNDFQKGDIAEGYSVSREKKESFPLTVTSAQKNPTAFYLCASLQGGGANVLTFGAGSRLTVL.

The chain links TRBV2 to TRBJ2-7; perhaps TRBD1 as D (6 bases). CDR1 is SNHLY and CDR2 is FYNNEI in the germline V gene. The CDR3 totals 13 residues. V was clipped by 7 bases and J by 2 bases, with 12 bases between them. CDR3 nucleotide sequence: TGTGCCAGCAACCCGACAGGCGCCTACGAGCAGTACTTC. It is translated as CASNPTGAYEQYF.

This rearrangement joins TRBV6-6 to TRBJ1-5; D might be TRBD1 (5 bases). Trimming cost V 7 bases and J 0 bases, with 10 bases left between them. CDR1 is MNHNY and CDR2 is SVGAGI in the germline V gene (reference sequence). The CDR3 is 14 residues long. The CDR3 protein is CASTKGYSNQPQHF. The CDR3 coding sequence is TGTGCCAGCACCAAGGGGTATAGCAATCAGCCCCAGCATTTT.

The CDR3 protein is CASSPPGTAKNEQFF. In nucleotides, the CDR3 is TGTGCCAGCTCACCACCCGGGACAGCTAAAAATGAGCAGTTCTTC. V and J are TRBV18 and TRBJ2-1, with 7 nucleotides matching TRBD1. The CDR3 sequence is 15 residues long. V was clipped by 0 bases and J by 7 bases; unmatched bases: 6. The V gene's germline CDR1 is KGHSH and CDR2 LQKENI.

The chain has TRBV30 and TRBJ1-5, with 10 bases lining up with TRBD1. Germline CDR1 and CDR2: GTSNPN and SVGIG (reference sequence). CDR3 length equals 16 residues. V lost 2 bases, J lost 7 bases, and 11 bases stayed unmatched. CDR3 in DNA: TGTGCCTGGAGTCTCGGGACAGGGGCCGCGGGACAGCCCCAGCATTTT. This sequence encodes CAWSLGTGAAGQPQHF.

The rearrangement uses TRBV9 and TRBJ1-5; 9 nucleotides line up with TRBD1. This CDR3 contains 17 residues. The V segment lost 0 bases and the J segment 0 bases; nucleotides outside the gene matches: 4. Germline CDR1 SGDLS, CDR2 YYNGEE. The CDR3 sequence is CASSVEWDRVSNQPQHF. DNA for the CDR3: TGTGCCAGCAGCGTAGAATGGGACAGGGTTAGCAATCAGCCCCAGCATTTT.

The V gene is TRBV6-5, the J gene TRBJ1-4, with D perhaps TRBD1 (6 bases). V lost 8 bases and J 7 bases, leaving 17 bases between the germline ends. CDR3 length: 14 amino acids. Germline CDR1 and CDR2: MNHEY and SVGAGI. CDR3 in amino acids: CASRRGGLGEKLFF. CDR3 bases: TGTGCCAGCCGGCGTGGGGGGCTGGGTGAAAAACTGTTTTTT.

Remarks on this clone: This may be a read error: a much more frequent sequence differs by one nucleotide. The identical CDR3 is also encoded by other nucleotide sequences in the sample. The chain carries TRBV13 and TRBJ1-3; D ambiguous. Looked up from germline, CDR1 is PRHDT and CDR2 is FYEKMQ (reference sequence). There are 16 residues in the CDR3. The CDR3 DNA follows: TGTGCCAGCAGCCGCTTTGTGGATCCCTCTGGAAACACCATATACTTT. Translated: CASSRFVDPSGNTIYF. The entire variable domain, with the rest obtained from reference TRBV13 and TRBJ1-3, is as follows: AAGVIQSPRHLIKEKRETATLKCYPIPRHDTVYWYQQGPGQDPQFLISFYEKMQSDKGSIPDRFSAQQFSDYHSELNMSSLELGDSALYFCASSRFVDPSGNTIYFGEGSWLTVV.

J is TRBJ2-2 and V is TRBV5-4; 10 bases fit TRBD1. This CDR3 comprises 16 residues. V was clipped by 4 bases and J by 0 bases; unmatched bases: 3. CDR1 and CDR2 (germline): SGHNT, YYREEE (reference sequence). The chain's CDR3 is CASSGDRGPNTGELFF. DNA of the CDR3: TGTGCCAGCAGCGGAGACAGGGGGCCGAACACCGGGGAGCTGTTTTTT. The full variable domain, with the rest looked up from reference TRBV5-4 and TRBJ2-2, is ETGVTQSPTHLIKTRGQQVTLRCSSQSGHNTVSWYQQALGQGPQFIFQYYREEENGRGNFPPRFSGLQFPNYSSELNVNALELDDSALYLCASSGDRGPNTGELFFGEGSRLTVL.

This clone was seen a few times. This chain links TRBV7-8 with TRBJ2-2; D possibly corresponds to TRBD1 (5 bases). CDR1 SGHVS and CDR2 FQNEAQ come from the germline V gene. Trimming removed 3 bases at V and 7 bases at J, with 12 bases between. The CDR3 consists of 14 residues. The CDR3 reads CASSLVNQGGELFF. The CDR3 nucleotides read TGTGCCAGCAGCTTGGTCAATCAGGGCGGGGAGCTGTTTTTT. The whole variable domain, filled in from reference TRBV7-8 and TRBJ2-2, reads GAGVSQSPRYKVAKRGQDVALRCDPISGHVSLFWYQQALGQGPEFLTYFQNEAQLDKSGLPSDRFFAERPEGSVSTLKIQRTQQEDSAVYLCASSLVNQGGELFFGEGSRLTVL.

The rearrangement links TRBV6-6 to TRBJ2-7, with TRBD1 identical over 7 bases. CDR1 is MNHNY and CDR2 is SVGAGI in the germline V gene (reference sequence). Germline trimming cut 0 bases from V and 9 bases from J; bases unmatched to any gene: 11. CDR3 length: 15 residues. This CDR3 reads CASSYSMDRIMGQYF. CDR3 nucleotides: TGTGCCAGCAGTTACTCGATGGACAGGATCATGGGGCAGTACTTC.

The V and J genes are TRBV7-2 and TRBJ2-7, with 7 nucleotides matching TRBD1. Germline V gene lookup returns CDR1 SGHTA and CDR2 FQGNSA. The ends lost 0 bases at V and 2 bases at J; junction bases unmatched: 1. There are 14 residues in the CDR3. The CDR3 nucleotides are TGTGCCAGCAGCTTAGCCGGACAGGCCTACGAGCAGTACTTC. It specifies CASSLAGQAYEQYF.

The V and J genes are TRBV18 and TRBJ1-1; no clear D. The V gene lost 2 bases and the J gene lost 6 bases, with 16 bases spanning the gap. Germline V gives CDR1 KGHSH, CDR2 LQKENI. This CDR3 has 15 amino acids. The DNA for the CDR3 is TGTGCCAGCTCACCAAATGAGGGAACCATCTCTGAAGCTTTCTTT. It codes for CASSPNEGTISEAFF.

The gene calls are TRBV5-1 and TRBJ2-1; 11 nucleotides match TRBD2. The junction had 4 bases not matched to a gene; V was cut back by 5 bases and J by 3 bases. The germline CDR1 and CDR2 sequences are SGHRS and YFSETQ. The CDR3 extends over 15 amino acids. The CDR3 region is CASRPGLADYNEQFF. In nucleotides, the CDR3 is TGCGCCAGCAGACCGGGACTAGCGGACTACAATGAGCAGTTCTTC.

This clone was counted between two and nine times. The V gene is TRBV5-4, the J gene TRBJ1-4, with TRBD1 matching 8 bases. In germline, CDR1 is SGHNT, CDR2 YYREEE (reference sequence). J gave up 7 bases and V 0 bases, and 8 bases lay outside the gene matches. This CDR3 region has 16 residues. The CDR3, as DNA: TGTGCCAGCAGCTTGGGACAGGGGATGAGAGGTGAAAAACTGTTTTTT. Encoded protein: CASSLGQGMRGEKLFF.

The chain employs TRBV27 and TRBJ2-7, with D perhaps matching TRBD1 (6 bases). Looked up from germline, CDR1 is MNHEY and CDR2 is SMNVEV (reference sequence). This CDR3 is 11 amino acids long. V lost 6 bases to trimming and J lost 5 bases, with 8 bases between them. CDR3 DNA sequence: TGTGCCAGCAGACAGGGCCACGAGCAGTACTTC. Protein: CASRQGHEQYF.

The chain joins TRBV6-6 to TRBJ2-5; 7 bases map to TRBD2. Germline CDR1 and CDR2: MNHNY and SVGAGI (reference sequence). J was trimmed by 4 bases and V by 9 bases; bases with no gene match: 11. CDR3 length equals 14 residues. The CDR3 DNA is TGTGCCAGACGGTCGGGTTGGGGGGGAGAGACCCAGTACTTC. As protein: CARRSGWGGETQYF.

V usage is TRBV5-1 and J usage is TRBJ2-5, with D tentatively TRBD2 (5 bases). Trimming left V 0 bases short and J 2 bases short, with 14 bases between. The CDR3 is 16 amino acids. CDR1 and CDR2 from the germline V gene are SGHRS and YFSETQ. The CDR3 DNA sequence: TGCGCCAGCAGCTTGGATCCGCGTCCGGGGCAAGAGACCCAGTACTTC. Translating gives CASSLDPRPGQETQYF.

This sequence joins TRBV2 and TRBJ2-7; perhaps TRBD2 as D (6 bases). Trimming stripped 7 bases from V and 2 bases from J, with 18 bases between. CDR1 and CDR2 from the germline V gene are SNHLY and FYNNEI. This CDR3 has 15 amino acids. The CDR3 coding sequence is TGTGCCAGCAACGGATGGGGACTGAGCACCTACGAGCAGTACTTC. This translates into CASNGWGLSTYEQYF.

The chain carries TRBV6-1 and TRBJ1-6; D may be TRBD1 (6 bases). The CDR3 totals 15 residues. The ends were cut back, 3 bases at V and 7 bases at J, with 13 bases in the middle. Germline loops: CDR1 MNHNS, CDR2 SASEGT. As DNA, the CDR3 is TGTGCCAGCAGTGATAGTCAGGGGTTAAATTCACCCCTCCACTTT. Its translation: CASSDSQGLNSPLHF.

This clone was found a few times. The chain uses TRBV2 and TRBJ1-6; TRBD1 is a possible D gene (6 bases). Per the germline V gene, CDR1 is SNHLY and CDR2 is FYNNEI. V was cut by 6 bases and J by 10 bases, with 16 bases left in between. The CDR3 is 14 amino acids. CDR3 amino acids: CASRPTGLGSPLHF. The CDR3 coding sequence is TGTGCCAGCAGGCCTACAGGGCTGGGGTCACCCCTCCACTTT. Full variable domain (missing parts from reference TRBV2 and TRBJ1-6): EPEVTQTPSHQVTQMGQEVILRCVPISNHLYFYWYRQILGQKVEFLVSFYNNEISEKSEIFDDQFSVERPDGSNFTLKIRSTKLEDSAMYFCASRPTGLGSPLHFGNGTRLTVT.

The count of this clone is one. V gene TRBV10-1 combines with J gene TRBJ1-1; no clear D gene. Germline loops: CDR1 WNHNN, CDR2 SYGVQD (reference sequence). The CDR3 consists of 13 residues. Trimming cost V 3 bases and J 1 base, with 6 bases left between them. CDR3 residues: CASSEHENTEAFF. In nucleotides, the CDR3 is TGCGCCAGCAGTGAACACGAGAACACTGAAGCTTTCTTT.

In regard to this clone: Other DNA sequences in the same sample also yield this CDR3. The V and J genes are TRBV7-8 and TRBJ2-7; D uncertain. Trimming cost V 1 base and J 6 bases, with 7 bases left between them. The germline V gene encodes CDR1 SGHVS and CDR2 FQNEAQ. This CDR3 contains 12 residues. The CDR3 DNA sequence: TGTGCCAGCAGCTTAGTCTTCGGCGAGCAGTACTTC. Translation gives CASSLVFGEQYF.

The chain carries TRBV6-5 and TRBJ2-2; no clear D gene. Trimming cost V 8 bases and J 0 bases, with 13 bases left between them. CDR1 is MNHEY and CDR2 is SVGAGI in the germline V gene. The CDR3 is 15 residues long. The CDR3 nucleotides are TGTGCCAGCGGGCGTGGGTTGCCGAACACCGGGGAGCTGTTTTTT. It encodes CASGRGLPNTGELFF.

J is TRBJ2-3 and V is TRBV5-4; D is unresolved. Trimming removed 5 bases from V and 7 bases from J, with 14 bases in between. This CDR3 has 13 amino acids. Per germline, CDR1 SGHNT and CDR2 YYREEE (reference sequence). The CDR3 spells CASRAWLGNTQYF. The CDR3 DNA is TGTGCCAGCAGAGCTTGGTTGGGTAATACGCAGTATTTT.